Each of the 15 T cell receptor beta chains below was sequenced from the same sample in a study of T cells after yellow fever vaccination. MiXCR, applied by TCRdb to the 5' RACE reads, yields one record per CDR3 protein. The table records hundreds of thousands of distinct CDR3 sequences, approximately 13% of them present only once. This specimen was PBMCs, taken on the day of the yellow fever booster vaccination. The receptors come from a young man who received the YFV17D yellow fever vaccine.

This clonotype was detected a few times. This rearrangement joins TRBV7-2 to TRBJ2-1, with D unresolved. Between the trimmed V and J ends, which lost 1 base and 5 bases, there was a span of 15 bases. Per germline, CDR1 SGHTA and CDR2 FQGNSA. The CDR3 contains 16 residues. Here the CDR3 reads CASSLGTINRNNEQFF. CDR3 DNA sequence: TGTGCCAGCAGCTTAGGAACTATCAACCGTAACAATGAGCAGTTCTTC.

This clonotype has just a few counts. V and J are TRBV5-6 and TRBJ2-7; D not certain. From germline, CDR1 is SGHDT and CDR2 YYEEEE. Trimming removed 4 bases from V and 5 bases from J, with 25 bases in between. This CDR3 is built from 17 residues. DNA of the CDR3: TGTGCCAGCAGCCTTTTTAACCCCTTTAGGGCTATACACGAGCAGTACTTC. The encoded protein is CASSLFNPFRAIHEQYF.

The J gene is TRBJ2-5, the V gene TRBV12-3 or TRBV12-4, with 8 bases aligning to TRBD2. V was clipped by 4 bases and J by 5 bases; unmatched bases: 15. The CDR3 loop spans 17 amino acids. CDR3 nucleotides: TGTGCCAGCAGTTGGGGTAGCGGGACTATATTCTCGGAGACCCAGTACTTC. Its protein is CASSWGSGTIFSETQYF.

This clonotype was seen a few times. The chain employs TRBV7-2 and TRBJ2-7; 8 nucleotides agree with TRBD2. The CDR3 is 15 residues long. The germline V gene encodes CDR1 SGHTA and CDR2 FQGNSA. The V gene end was trimmed by 5 bases and the J gene end by 2 bases; junction bases not matched to a gene: 8. The CDR3 loop reads CASSHLAGTPYEQYF. The DNA of the CDR3 is TGTGCCAGCAGCCACTTAGCGGGGACCCCCTACGAGCAGTACTTC.

This clonotype has more than one count but fewer than ten. This chain uses TRBV7-2 with TRBJ2-3; 14 nucleotides agree with TRBD2. This CDR3 contains 16 residues. V lost 4 bases to trimming and J lost 7 bases; unmatched junction nucleotides: 7. CDR1 is SGHTA, CDR2 FQGNSA, per germline. Written as DNA, the CDR3 is TGTGCCAGCAGCTCTCTTGGGACTAGCGGGAGTTATACGCAGTATTTT. Residues: CASSSLGTSGSYTQYF.

CDR3 nucleotides: TGTGCTATATCGATGGAGACCCAGTACTTC. This encodes CAISMETQYF. The gene calls are TRBV2 and TRBJ2-5; D gene ambiguous. The length of the CDR3 is 10 residues. Germline V gene sequence: CDR1 SNHLY, CDR2 FYNNEI. Full variable domain (rest looked up from reference TRBV2 and TRBJ2-5): EPEVTQTPSHQVTQMGQEVILRCVPISNHLYFYWYRQILGQKVEFLVSFYNNEISEKSEIFDDQFSVERPDGSNFTLKIRSTKLEDSAMYFCAISMETQYFGPGTRLLVL.

The chain carries TRBV19 and TRBJ2-7; D perhaps matches TRBD2 (5 bases). Germline lookup yields CDR1 LNHDA and CDR2 SQIVND (reference sequence). With 5 bases removed from V and 2 bases from J, the gap between germline ends came to 13 bases. This CDR3 contains 14 residues. CDR3 sequence: CASSAGPEAYEQYF. Written as DNA, the CDR3 is TGTGCCAGTAGTGCAGGCCCGGAGGCCTACGAGCAGTACTTC.

V gene TRBV24-1 combines with J gene TRBJ2-3, with 7 bases aligning to TRBD1. Trimming cost V 9 bases and J 1 base; bases outside gene matches: 3. Germline values: CDR1 KGHDR, CDR2 SFDVKD. The CDR3 loop spans 13 amino acids. The CDR3 nucleotides are TGTGCCACCGGGACAGACGGCACAGATACGCAGTATTTT. It is translated as CATGTDGTDTQYF.

The genes are TRBV28 and TRBJ2-1; D remains unclear. CDR1 is MDHEN, CDR2 SYDVKM, per germline. This CDR3 has 15 residues. V was pared by 3 bases and J by 2 bases, with 11 bases between. CDR3: CASSFRAATYNEQFF. The CDR3 DNA reads TGTGCCAGCAGTTTTCGGGCAGCGACCTACAATGAGCAGTTCTTC.

A few counts support this clonotype. The chain employs TRBV20-1 and TRBJ1-5; D gene uncertain. V lost 2 bases and J 3 bases, leaving 14 bases between the germline ends. CDR1 and CDR2 (germline): DFQATT, SNEGSKA (reference sequence). There are 15 residues in the CDR3. This CDR3 reads CSARSGEGNNQPQHF. CDR3 in DNA: TGCAGTGCTAGATCCGGGGAAGGAAACAATCAGCCCCAGCATTTT.

This chain connects TRBV7-9 to TRBJ2-2; the D is unclear. Germline values: CDR1 SEHNR, CDR2 FQNEAQ (reference sequence). V was trimmed by 8 bases and J by 3 bases, leaving 13 bases between them. The CDR3 runs to 14 residues. CDR3 loop: CASRPGPDTGELFF. The CDR3 DNA reads TGTGCCAGCCGGCCAGGCCCGGACACCGGGGAGCTGTTTTTT.

V is TRBV6-1 and J is TRBJ1-4; 7 positions agree with TRBD1. After removal of 8 bases from V and 0 bases from J, the junction contained 9 bases not matched to a gene. Germline V CDR1 and CDR2: MNHNS, SASEGT. This CDR3 region has 16 residues. As DNA, the CDR3 is TGTGCCAGCCGCCAAGGGGGCAAAGCAACTAATGAAAAACTGTTTTTT. Encoded protein: CASRQGGKATNEKLFF.

As for this clonotype: Since a much larger clone is just one base distant, this may be a read error. The V gene is TRBV6-1, the J gene TRBJ1-1; 9 bases fit TRBD1. This CDR3 spans 15 amino acids. J was trimmed by 0 bases and V by 5 bases; bases with no gene match: 4. Germline assignment: CDR1 MNHNS and CDR2 SASEGT. CDR3 region: CASSRRDRVNTEAFF. Here the CDR3 DNA reads TGTGCCAGCAGTAGAAGGGACAGGGTGAACACTGAAGCTTTCTTT.

This clonotype appeared a few times. The rearrangement links TRBV10-2 to TRBJ2-1; 11 nucleotides line up with TRBD2. Losses at the gene ends were 6 bases for V and 8 bases for J; bases not matched to a gene: 6. CDR3 length: 14 residues. Germline CDR1 and CDR2: WSHSY and SAAADI. The CDR3 DNA follows: TGCGCCAGCAGGTTAGCGGGAGGGGCCCATGAGCAGTTCTTC. This encodes CASRLAGGAHEQFF.

The V and J genes are TRBV18 and TRBJ2-7; D uncertain. Trimming took 3 bases from V and 7 from J, leaving 10 bases between them. Germline V gene sequence: CDR1 KGHSH, CDR2 LQKENI. The CDR3 loop spans 12 amino acids. In nucleotides, the CDR3 is TGTGCCAGCTCACCTTTTGCGATGGAGCAGTACTTC. Its protein product is CASSPFAMEQYF. The whole variable domain, remainder taken from reference TRBV18 and TRBJ2-7, is NAGVMQNPRHLVRRRGQEARLRCSPMKGHSHVYWYRQLPEEGLKFMVYLQKENIIDESGMPKERFSAEFPKEGPSILRIQQVVRGDSAAYFCASSPFAMEQYFGPGTRLTVT.